The 21 T cell receptor beta chains below all came from one sample that was sequenced in a study of radiation and T cells in renal cell carcinoma. The data were produced by immunoSEQ multiplex PCR, yet TCRdb's version contains in-frame clones alone and is incomplete. The data hold 140,000 to 150,000 clones, with about 88% observed a single time. Time point of the sample: blood 4 weeks post-SBRT, at nephrectomy. The treatment denotes: 15 Gy SBRT to primary tumor, nephrectomy 4 weeks later. The sample was blood, taken from a patient whose treatment included radiotherapy and nephrectomy. The receptor source for this set is a woman aged 50 to 60 with renal cell carcinoma.

J is TRBJ1-1 and V is TRBV30; D gene unclear. The CDR3 totals 11 residues. V was shortened by 2 bases and J by 10 bases, with 11 bases between the two germline ends. Per germline, CDR1 GTSNPN and CDR2 SVGIG (reference sequence). CDR3 DNA sequence: TGTGCCTGGAGTCCCACTGGTCGAGCTTTCTTT. Translating it yields CAWSPTGRAFF.

The chain links TRBV25-1 to TRBJ1-4, with D maybe TRBD1 (5 bases). Germline V gene sequence: CDR1 MGHDK, CDR2 SYGVNS. The CDR3 extends over 14 amino acids. Trimming took 6 bases from V and 6 from J, leaving 14 bases between them. The CDR3 nucleotides read TGTGCCAGCAGCGCCTCCGGGACCTATGAAAAACTGTTTTTT. Protein product: CASSASGTYEKLFF.

The genes are TRBV6-5 and TRBJ2-7, with TRBD2 as a possible D gene (6 bases). The V end was cut by 5 bases, the J end by 1 base, with 15 bases between. The CDR3 totals 15 residues. Germline CDR1 and CDR2: MNHEY and SVGAGI. CDR3 nucleotides: TGTGCCAGCAGTGGTGGCGGGGAAGTGTCCTACGAGCAGTACTTC. As protein: CASSGGGEVSYEQYF.

The J gene is TRBJ2-2, the V gene TRBV10-2; the match to TRBD2 covers 9 bases. The CDR3 is made up of 16 amino acids. V gave up 6 bases and J gave up 4 bases; unmatched junction bases: 9. Looked up from germline, CDR1 is WSHSY and CDR2 is SAAADI. The CDR3 reads CASRGKGLAGTGELFF. The CDR3 nucleotides read TGCGCCAGCAGGGGTAAGGGACTAGCTGGCACCGGGGAGCTGTTTTTT.

V and J are TRBV2 and TRBJ2-7, with D unclear. The germline V gene encodes CDR1 SNHLY and CDR2 FYNNEI. The ends were cut back, 6 bases at V and 0 bases at J, with 12 bases in the middle. CDR3 length: 14 residues. CDR3 coding DNA: TGTGCCAGCAGGGCCGTGGGTAACTCCTACGAGCAGTACTTC. As protein: CASRAVGNSYEQYF.

The J gene is TRBJ2-7, the V gene TRBV5-5, with 7 positions matching TRBD1. V lost 3 bases to trimming and J lost 6 bases; unmatched junction nucleotides: 9. The germline V gene has CDR1 SGHKS and CDR2 YYEKEE (reference sequence). The CDR3 totals 14 residues. The CDR3, as DNA: TGTGCCAGCAGCTCCGGACAGGCTCGAGGCGAGCAGTACTTC. Amino acid sequence: CASSSGQARGEQYF. The full variable domain, with the rest looked up from reference TRBV5-5 and TRBJ2-7, is DAGVTQSPTHLIKTRGQQVTLRCSPISGHKSVSWYQQVLGQGPQFIFQYYEKEERGRGNFPDRFSARQFPNYSSELNVNALLLGDSALYLCASSSGQARGEQYFGPGTRLTVT.

In DNA form, the CDR3 reads TGTGCCAGCTCACCCGGACAGGGGCTTCAGCCCCAGCATTTT. Its protein is CASSPGQGLQPQHF. The rearrangement links TRBV18 to TRBJ1-5, with 9 positions matching TRBD1. Germline V gene sequence: CDR1 KGHSH, CDR2 LQKENI. The CDR3 spans 14 residues. V trimming: 3 bases; J trimming: 6 bases; junction bases outside the gene matches: 3.

The V call is TRBV7-6, the J call TRBJ2-5, with 9 bases that match TRBD1. The J segment lost 5 bases and the V segment lost 5 bases, leaving 9 bases of the junction unmatched. This CDR3 is built from 15 residues. Germline loops: CDR1 SGHVS, CDR2 FNYEAQ. This CDR3 reads CASSGGDRVTETQYF. DNA of the CDR3: TGTGCCAGCAGCGGAGGGGACAGGGTAACGGAGACCCAGTACTTC.

V gene TRBV19 combines with J gene TRBJ2-1; D not resolved. The CDR3 consists of 12 residues. The V gene's germline CDR1 is LNHDA and CDR2 SQIVND (reference sequence). V was cut by 8 bases and J by 1 base, with 6 bases left in between. The CDR3 coding sequence is TGTGCCAGTGGCGGTTCCTACAATGAGCAGTTCTTC. This codes for CASGGSYNEQFF.

The chain employs TRBV18 and TRBJ2-7; 7 bases fit TRBD2. CDR1 and CDR2 (germline): KGHSH, LQKENI. The CDR3 consists of 15 residues. The V segment lost 1 base and the J segment 4 bases; nucleotides outside the gene matches: 7. The CDR3 spells CASSPREGGIYEQYF. In nucleotides, the CDR3 is TGTGCCAGCTCACCACGGGAGGGAGGCATATACGAGCAGTACTTC.

The genes are TRBV25-1 and TRBJ2-7; 15 bases align to TRBD2. The CDR3 has 14 amino acids. CDR1 is MGHDK and CDR2 is SYGVNS in the germline V gene. Trimming cost V 3 bases and J 6 bases; bases outside gene matches: 0. CDR3 nucleotide sequence: TGTGCCAGCAGTGAGGGACTAGCGGGGGGCGAGCAGTACTTC. Translation: CASSEGLAGGEQYF.

This clone came up once. This chain links TRBV4-3 with TRBJ2-2, with TRBD2 matching over 12 bases. The germline CDR1 and CDR2 sequences are LGHNA and YSLEER. The CDR3 totals 16 residues. Trimming cost V 4 bases and J 2 bases; bases outside gene matches: 2. The CDR3 is CASSPGLAGNTGELFF. In nucleotides, the CDR3 is TGCGCCAGCAGCCCGGGACTAGCGGGCAACACCGGGGAGCTGTTTTTT.

The gene calls are TRBV6-5 and TRBJ2-1; D gene unclear. The length of the CDR3 is 14 residues. Germline V gene lookup returns CDR1 MNHEY and CDR2 SVGAGI. V was pared by 3 bases and J by 7 bases, with 13 bases between. The CDR3 sequence is CASSYSRARNEQFF. CDR3 bases: TGTGCCAGCAGTTATTCTCGTGCCAGGAATGAGCAGTTCTTC.

In this sample, this clone turned up once. The chain has TRBV7-9 and TRBJ2-3, with D perhaps matching TRBD1 or TRBD2 (5 bases each). Germline V gives CDR1 SEHNR, CDR2 FQNEAQ (reference sequence). The CDR3 is 14 amino acids. Trimming took off 6 bases at V and 4 bases at J, with 14 bases between the two ends. The CDR3 here is CASSPGTRADTQYF. DNA of the CDR3: TGTGCCAGCAGTCCCGGGACCCGGGCAGATACGCAGTATTTT.

The chain combines TRBV6-5 with TRBJ1-1; D is possibly TRBD1 (6 bases). Germline lookup yields CDR1 MNHEY and CDR2 SVGAGI. Trimming left V 1 base short and J 4 bases short, with 10 bases between. The CDR3 is 14 residues long. The CDR3 sequence is CASSYWNRATEAFF. The CDR3 DNA sequence: TGTGCCAGCAGTTACTGGAACAGGGCCACTGAAGCTTTCTTT.

The chain has TRBV5-4 and TRBJ1-1; D may be TRBD1 (6 bases). Trimming shortened V by 4 bases and J by 3 bases, and 10 bases separated the two germline ends. The CDR3 runs 13 residues. The germline gives CDR1 SGHNT, CDR2 YYREEE (reference sequence). The CDR3 bases are TGTGCCAGCAGCCAAGGGGGGTACACTGAAGCTTTCTTT. Amino acids: CASSQGGYTEAFF.

The V and J genes are TRBV4-1 and TRBJ1-6; 7 nucleotides agree with TRBD1. This CDR3 spans 11 amino acids. Germline lookup yields CDR1 MGHRA and CDR2 YSYEKL. V was clipped by 4 bases and J by 17 bases; unmatched bases: 5. CDR3 residues: CASSRDSRFHF. The CDR3 DNA is TGCGCCAGCAGCCGGGACAGCCGATTCCACTTT.

This clone was counted a single time. The DNA of the CDR3 is TGTGCCAGCTCACCTGGACCCGACACGGGGAACACTGAAGCTTTCTTT. Translating it yields CASSPGPDTGNTEAFF. The chain couples TRBV18 to TRBJ1-1; D not certain. The V end lost 3 bases, the J end lost 1 base, and 15 bases lay between the germline ends. Germline lookup yields CDR1 KGHSH and CDR2 LQKENI. This CDR3 comprises 16 residues.

CDR3 sequence reads: CASSLEGTYKRETQYF. In DNA, the CDR3 is TGTGCCAGCAGCTTGGAGGGGACCTATAAACGGGAGACCCAGTACTTC. The chain uses TRBV5-6 and TRBJ2-5; tentatively, D is TRBD1 or TRBD2 (5 bases each). Germline loops: CDR1 SGHDT, CDR2 YYEEEE. CDR3 length: 16 residues. The V end lost 0 bases, the J end lost 5 bases, and 17 bases lay between the germline ends.

On this clone: Other DNA sequences in this specimen translate into the identical CDR3. V usage is TRBV11-2 and J usage is TRBJ1-5, with no clear D. Germline V CDR1 and CDR2: SGHAT, FQNNGV. V lost 0 bases to trimming and J lost 2 bases, with 8 bases between them. The CDR3 covers 15 residues. CDR3 DNA sequence: TGTGCCAGCAGCTTAGACCTGGGAGGCAATCAGCCCCAGCATTTT. Its protein is CASSLDLGGNQPQHF.

The chain carries TRBV7-6 and TRBJ2-2, with 11 bases identical to TRBD2. CDR3 length: 16 amino acids. Trimming cost V 5 bases and J 2 bases; bases outside gene matches: 4. CDR1 is SGHVS and CDR2 is FNYEAQ in the germline V gene. The CDR3 loop is CASSSSGGDNTGELFF. The CDR3 nucleotides are TGTGCCAGCAGCAGTAGCGGGGGGGACAACACCGGGGAGCTGTTTTTT.